This T cell receptor (beta chain) was documented in a study of blood T cell repertoires in COVID-19. On the study more broadly: Material from acute and convalescent COVID-19 was sourced from the United States, Italy and Spain.

The V end was cut by 2 bases, the J end by 10 bases, with 9 bases between. This CDR3 spans 12 amino acids. Germline CDR1 is SGHAT and CDR2 is FQNNGV. TCRdb keeps only in-frame clones here, not all; method: immunoSEQ multiplex PCR. The table shows over 250,000 clones, with around 89% occurring only once. The receptor comes from a woman aged 50 to 65 with COVID-19, enrolled during active disease. Sequenced material: peripheral blood. This chain uses TRBV11-2 with TRBJ2-1, with D possibly being TRBD2 (5 bases). The CDR3 region has the DNA TGTGCCAGCAGCTTATTACTAGTGGAGCAGTTCTTC. It encodes CASSLLLVEQFF.